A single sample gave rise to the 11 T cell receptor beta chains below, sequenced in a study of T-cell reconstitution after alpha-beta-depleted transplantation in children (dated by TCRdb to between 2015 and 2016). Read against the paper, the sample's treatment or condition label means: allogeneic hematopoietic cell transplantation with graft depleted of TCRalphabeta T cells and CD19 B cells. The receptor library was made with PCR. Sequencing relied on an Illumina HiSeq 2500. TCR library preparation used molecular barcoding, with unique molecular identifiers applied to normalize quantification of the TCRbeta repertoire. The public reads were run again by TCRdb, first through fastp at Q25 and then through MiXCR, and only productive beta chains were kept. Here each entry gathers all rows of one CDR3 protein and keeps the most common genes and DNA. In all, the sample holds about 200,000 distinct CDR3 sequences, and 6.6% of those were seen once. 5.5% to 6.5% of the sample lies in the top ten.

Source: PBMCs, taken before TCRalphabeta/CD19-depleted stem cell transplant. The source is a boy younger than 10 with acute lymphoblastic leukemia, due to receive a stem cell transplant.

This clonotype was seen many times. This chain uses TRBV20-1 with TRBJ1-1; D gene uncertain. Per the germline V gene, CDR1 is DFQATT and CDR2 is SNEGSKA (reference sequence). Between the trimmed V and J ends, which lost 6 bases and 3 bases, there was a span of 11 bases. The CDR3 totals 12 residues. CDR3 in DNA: TGCAGTGCCCCGGCGGGCTACACTGAAGCTTTCTTT. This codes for CSAPAGYTEAFF.

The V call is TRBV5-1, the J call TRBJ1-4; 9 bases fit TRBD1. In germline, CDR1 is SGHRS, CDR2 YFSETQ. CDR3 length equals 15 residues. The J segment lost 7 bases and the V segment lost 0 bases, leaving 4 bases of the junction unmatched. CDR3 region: CASSLGRGQGEKLFF. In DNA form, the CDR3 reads TGCGCCAGCAGCTTGGGAAGGGGACAGGGTGAAAAACTGTTTTTT.

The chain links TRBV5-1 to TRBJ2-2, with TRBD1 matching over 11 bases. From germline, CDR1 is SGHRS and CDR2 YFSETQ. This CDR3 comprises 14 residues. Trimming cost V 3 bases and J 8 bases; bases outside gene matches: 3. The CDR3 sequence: CASSSGQGAGELFF. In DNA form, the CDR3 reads TGCGCCAGCAGCTCCGGACAGGGGGCGGGGGAGCTGTTTTTT.

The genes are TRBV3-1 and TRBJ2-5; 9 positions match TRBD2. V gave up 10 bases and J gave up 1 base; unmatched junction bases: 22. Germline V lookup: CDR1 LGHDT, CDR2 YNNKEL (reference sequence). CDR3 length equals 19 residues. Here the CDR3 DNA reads TGTGCCATCTGTTTTTTTATGCTAGCGGGAACTAGGGCCCAAGAGACCCAGTACTTC. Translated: CAICFFMLAGTRAQETQYF.

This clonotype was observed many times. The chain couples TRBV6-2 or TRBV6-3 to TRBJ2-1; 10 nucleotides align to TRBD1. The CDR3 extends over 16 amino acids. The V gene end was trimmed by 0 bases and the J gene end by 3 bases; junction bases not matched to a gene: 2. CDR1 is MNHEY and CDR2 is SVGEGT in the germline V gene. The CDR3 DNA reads TGTGCCAGCAGTTACTCGAGGGACAGGGGCTACAATGAGCAGTTCTTC. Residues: CASSYSRDRGYNEQFF.

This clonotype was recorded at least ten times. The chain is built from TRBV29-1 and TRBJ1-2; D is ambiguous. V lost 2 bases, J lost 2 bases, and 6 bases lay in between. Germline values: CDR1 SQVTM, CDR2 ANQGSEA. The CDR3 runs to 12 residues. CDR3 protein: CSVEWQNYGYTF. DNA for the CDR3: TGCAGCGTTGAATGGCAAAACTATGGCTACACCTTC.

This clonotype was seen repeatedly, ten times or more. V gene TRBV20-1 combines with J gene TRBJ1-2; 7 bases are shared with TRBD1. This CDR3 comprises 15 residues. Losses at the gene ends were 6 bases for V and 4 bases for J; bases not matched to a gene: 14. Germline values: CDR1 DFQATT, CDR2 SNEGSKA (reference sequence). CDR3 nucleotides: TGCAGTGCAAATCCCGCTCACACAGGGGCCTATGGCTACACCTTC. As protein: CSANPAHTGAYGYTF.

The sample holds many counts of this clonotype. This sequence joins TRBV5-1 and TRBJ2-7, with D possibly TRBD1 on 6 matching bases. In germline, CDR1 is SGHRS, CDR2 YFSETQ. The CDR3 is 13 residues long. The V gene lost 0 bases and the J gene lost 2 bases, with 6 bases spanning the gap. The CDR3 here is CASSLEGAYEQYF. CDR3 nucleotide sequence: TGCGCCAGCAGCTTGGAGGGGGCCTACGAGCAGTACTTC.

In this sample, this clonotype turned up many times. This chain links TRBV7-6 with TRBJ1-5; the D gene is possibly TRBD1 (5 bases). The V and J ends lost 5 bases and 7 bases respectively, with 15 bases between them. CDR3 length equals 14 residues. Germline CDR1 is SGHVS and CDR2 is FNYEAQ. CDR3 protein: CASSPNPGVQPQHF. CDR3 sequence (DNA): TGTGCCAGCAGCCCGAACCCGGGGGTACAGCCCCAGCATTTT.

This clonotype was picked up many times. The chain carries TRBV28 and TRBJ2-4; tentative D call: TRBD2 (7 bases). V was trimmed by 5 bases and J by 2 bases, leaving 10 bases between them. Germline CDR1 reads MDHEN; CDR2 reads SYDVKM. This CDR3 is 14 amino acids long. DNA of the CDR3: TGTGCCAGCAGTCTGGGGGGGCCCAAAAACATTCAGTACTTC. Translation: CASSLGGPKNIQYF.

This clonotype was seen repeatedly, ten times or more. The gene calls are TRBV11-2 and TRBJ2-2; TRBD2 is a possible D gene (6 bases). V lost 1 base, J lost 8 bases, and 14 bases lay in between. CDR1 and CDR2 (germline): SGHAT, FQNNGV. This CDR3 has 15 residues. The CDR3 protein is CASSLGGGIGGELFF. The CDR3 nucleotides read TGTGCCAGCAGCTTAGGAGGCGGGATAGGTGGGGAGCTGTTTTTT.